A single sample is the source of the 15 T cell receptor beta chains below, sequenced in a study of T cells in localized non-small cell lung cancer. Data came from immunoSEQ multiplex PCR; TCRdb stores just in-frame clones and leaves some out. This sample has around 36,000 clones; roughly 79% occur once, and the top ten carry roughly 7.3%. The specimen comprised peripheral blood mononuclear cells, sampled before any cancer treatment. These receptors all stem from a male donor aged 60 or over with stage II lung adenocarcinoma.

J is TRBJ2-3 and V is TRBV4-1; the match to TRBD2 covers 9 bases. In germline, CDR1 is MGHRA, CDR2 YSYEKL. The V and J ends lost 0 bases and 0 bases, in that order; junction bases with no gene match: 13. CDR3 size: 20 residues. The CDR3 loop is CASSQEPSLGLAGSTDTQYF. The CDR3 DNA follows: TGCGCCAGCAGCCAAGAACCCTCACTGGGGCTAGCGGGGAGCACAGATACGCAGTATTTT.

This clone was found once. The chain combines TRBV7-2 with TRBJ1-2; perhaps TRBD1 as D (6 bases). This CDR3 contains 18 residues. The V and J ends lost 5 bases and 2 bases respectively, with 24 bases between them. Germline lookup yields CDR1 SGHTA and CDR2 FQGNSA. The DNA for the CDR3 is TGTGCCAGCAGCCGGGGGGCTACACCCGGTCAAGTAAACTATGGCTACACCTTC. This sequence encodes CASSRGATPGQVNYGYTF.

The chain combines TRBV2 with TRBJ1-5; no clear D gene. Trimming took off 1 base at V and 6 bases at J, with 13 bases between the two ends. The CDR3 length is 15 residues. Germline CDR1 SNHLY, CDR2 FYNNEI. CDR3 amino acids: CASSEGRYPVQPQHF. DNA of the CDR3: TGTGCCAGCAGTGAAGGCCGCTACCCAGTTCAGCCCCAGCATTTT.

The gene calls are TRBV12-5 and TRBJ2-4, with 11 nucleotides matching TRBD2. CDR1 and CDR2 from the germline V gene are LGHNT and FRNRAP. CDR3 length: 18 residues. J was trimmed by 0 bases and V by 1 base; bases with no gene match: 5. CDR3 sequence: CASGLAPTSGVAKNIQYF. CDR3 in DNA: TGTGCTAGTGGTTTGGCCCCGACTAGCGGGGTAGCCAAAAACATTCAGTACTTC.

This chain links TRBV21-1 with TRBJ1-3; the table's D call TRBD1 went unverified against the DNA. TRBV21-1 is a known pseudogene. The CDR3 totals 16 residues. The CDR3, as DNA: TGTGCCAGCAGCCCGGGACAGGTCGGACGGGAAAACACCATATATTTT. It is translated as CASSPGQVGRENTIYF.

The chain joins TRBV6-1 to TRBJ1-4; D is uncertain. CDR3 length equals 14 residues. Trimming left V 6 bases short and J 5 bases short, with 13 bases between. Germline assignment: CDR1 MNHNS and CDR2 SASEGT. The DNA for the CDR3 is TGTGCCAGCAGCTCCTCCACAATCAATGAAAAACTGTTTTTT. Its protein product is CASSSSTINEKLFF.

The sample holds a few counts of this clone. This chain uses TRBV19 with TRBJ1-1; weak D call: TRBD1 (5 bases). V lost 2 bases to trimming and J lost 1 base, with 11 bases between them. CDR3 length equals 15 residues. Germline V lookup: CDR1 LNHDA, CDR2 SQIVND (reference sequence). For the CDR3, the DNA is TGTGCCAGTAGTATAAGCGCGACAGCGAACACTGAAGCTTTCTTT. As protein: CASSISATANTEAFF.

This clone was observed a handful of times. The chain combines TRBV28 with TRBJ2-5, with 8 positions matching TRBD1. The V and J ends lost 6 bases and 5 bases, in that order; junction bases with no gene match: 5. The CDR3 consists of 13 residues. CDR1 and CDR2 (germline): MDHEN, SYDVKM. In nucleotides, the CDR3 is TGTGCCAGCAGACTGACAGGGGACGAGACCCAGTACTTC. As protein: CASRLTGDETQYF.

The CDR3 nucleotides are TGTGCCAGCAGCCCTGACAGGGGGGGGCAGCCCCAGCATTTT. Protein sequence: CASSPDRGGQPQHF. The chain uses TRBV7-8 and TRBJ1-5, with 9 bases lining up with TRBD1. V lost 5 bases and J lost 7; bases outside the gene matches: 6. Germline V CDR1 and CDR2: SGHVS, FQNEAQ. This CDR3 has 14 amino acids. The full variable domain, in which reference TRBV7-8 and TRBJ1-5 provide the parts outside the CDR3, is GAGVSQSPRYKVAKRGQDVALRCDPISGHVSLFWYQQALGQGPEFLTYFQNEAQLDKSGLPSDRFFAERPEGSVSTLKIQRTQQEDSAVYLCASSPDRGGQPQHFGDGTRLSIL.

The J gene is TRBJ2-5, the V gene TRBV28; 9 positions agree with TRBD2. Trimming at V came to 6 bases and at J to 5 bases, leaving 4 bases not matched to a gene. CDR1 and CDR2 (germline): MDHEN, SYDVKM. The CDR3 contains 13 residues. The CDR3 sequence: CASRSGRTETQYF. The CDR3 DNA sequence: TGTGCCAGCAGAAGCGGGAGGACGGAGACCCAGTACTTC.

The rearrangement uses TRBV5-1 and TRBJ1-1; 8 nucleotides agree with TRBD1. V shed 2 bases, J shed 3 bases, and the junction held 6 bases outside the gene matches. The length of the CDR3 is 15 residues. From germline, CDR1 is SGHRS and CDR2 YFSETQ. In DNA form, the CDR3 reads TGCGCCAGCAGCTTCAGGGGGCCTCGAGACACTGAAGCTTTCTTT. This codes for CASSFRGPRDTEAFF.

V usage is TRBV9 and J usage is TRBJ2-6; TRBD1 matches at 7 bases. From germline, CDR1 is SGDLS and CDR2 YYNGEE. The CDR3 consists of 15 residues. With 5 bases clipped from V and 0 bases from J, the junction kept 2 bases outside the gene matches. This CDR3 reads CASRGGNSGANVLTF. For the CDR3, the DNA is TGTGCCAGCAGAGGGGGCAACTCTGGGGCCAACGTCCTGACTTTC.

The gene calls are TRBV18 and TRBJ1-4; TRBD1 agrees at 10 bases. The V gene's germline CDR1 is KGHSH and CDR2 LQKENI. Unmatched junction bases numbered 5, after V lost 2 bases and J lost 8 bases. The CDR3 totals 15 residues. CDR3 sequence (DNA): TGTGCCAGCTCACCAGGGACAGGGGAGAGGGAAAAACTGTTTTTT. Its protein product is CASSPGTGEREKLFF. The full variable domain, in which reference TRBV18 and TRBJ1-4 provide the parts outside the CDR3, is NAGVMQNPRHLVRRRGQEARLRCSPMKGHSHVYWYRQLPEEGLKFMVYLQKENIIDESGMPKERFSAEFPKEGPSILRIQQVVRGDSAAYFCASSPGTGEREKLFFGSGTQLSVL.

This rearrangement joins TRBV6-6 to TRBJ2-1; D gene ambiguous. Germline CDR1 and CDR2: MNHNY and SVGAGI (reference sequence). Trimming left V 5 bases short and J 7 bases short, with 12 bases between. The CDR3 consists of 13 residues. The DNA for the CDR3 is TGTGCCAGCAGTCCTCTCGGACCTAATGAGCAGTTCTTC. Amino acids: CASSPLGPNEQFF.

This clone showed up just once. DNA for the CDR3: TGCAGCGTTGGACAGGGGGCCACTGAAGCTTTCTTT. It yields the protein CSVGQGATEAFF. The chain joins TRBV29-1 to TRBJ1-1; 10 nucleotides line up with TRBD1. Trimming took 4 bases from V and 4 from J; bases not matched to a gene: 0. The germline V gene has CDR1 SQVTM and CDR2 ANQGSEA. The CDR3 sequence is 12 residues long.